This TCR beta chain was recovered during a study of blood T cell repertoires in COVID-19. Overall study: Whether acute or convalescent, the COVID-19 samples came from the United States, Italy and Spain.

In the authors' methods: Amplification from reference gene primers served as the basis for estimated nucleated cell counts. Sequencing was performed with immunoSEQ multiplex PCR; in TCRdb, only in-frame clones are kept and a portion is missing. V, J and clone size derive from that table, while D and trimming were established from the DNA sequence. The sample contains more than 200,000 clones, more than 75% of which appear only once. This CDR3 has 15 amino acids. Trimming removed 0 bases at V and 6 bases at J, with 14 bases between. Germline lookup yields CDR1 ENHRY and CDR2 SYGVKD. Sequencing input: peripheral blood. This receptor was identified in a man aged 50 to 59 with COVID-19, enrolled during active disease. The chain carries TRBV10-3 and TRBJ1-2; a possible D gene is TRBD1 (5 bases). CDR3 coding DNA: TGTGCCATCAGTGAGTCGTTAGGGCAGGGAAATGGCTACACCTTC. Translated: CAISESLGQGNGYTF.